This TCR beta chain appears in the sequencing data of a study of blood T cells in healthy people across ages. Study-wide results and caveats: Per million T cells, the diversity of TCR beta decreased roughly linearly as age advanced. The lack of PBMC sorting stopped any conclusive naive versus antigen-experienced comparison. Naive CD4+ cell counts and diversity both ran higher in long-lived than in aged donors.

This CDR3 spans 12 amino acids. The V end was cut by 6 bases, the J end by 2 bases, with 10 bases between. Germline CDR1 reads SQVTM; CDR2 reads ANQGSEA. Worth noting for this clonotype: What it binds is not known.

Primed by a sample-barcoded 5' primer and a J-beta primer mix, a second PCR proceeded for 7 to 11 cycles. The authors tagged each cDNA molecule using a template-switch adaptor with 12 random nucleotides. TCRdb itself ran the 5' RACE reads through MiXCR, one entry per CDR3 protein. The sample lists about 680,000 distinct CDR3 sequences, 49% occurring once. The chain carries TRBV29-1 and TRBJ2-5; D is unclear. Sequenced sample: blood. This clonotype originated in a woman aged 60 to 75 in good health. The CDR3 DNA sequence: TGCAGCGTCGGAGCCCAGCAAGAGACCCAGTACTTC. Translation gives CSVGAQQETQYF.